This T cell receptor beta chain was recovered during a study of OX40 agonist ivuxolimab in advanced cancers. In regard to this clone: Its cognate antigen is unknown.

This CDR3 comprises 17 residues. CDR1 and CDR2 from the germline V gene are SGHTA and FQGNSA. V was trimmed by 2 bases and J by 9 bases, leaving 23 bases between them. The assay was immunoSEQ multiplex PCR, and TCRdb's table has in-frame clones only and misses some. The repertoire holds tens of thousands of clones, with 90% to 95% as singletons. Study-level points and caveats: Relative to CD4+ cells, CD8+ T cells on average had more expanded clones. Dosing at 0.1 to 3.0 mg/kg was accompanied by clonal expansion of CD4+ and CD8+ blood T cells by week 6.

This receptor was obtained from an adult with an advanced solid tumor such as melanoma, head and neck, liver or kidney cancer. The J gene is TRBJ2-1, the V gene TRBV7-2; possible D gene TRBD2, 5 bases. Material: CD4+ or CD8+ T cells sorted from blood, obtained in a trial of the OX40 agonist ivuxolimab. The chain's CDR3 is CASSLSQGGLTWSEQFF. In DNA form, the CDR3 reads TGTGCCAGCAGCTTATCTCAAGGAGGTCTGACGTGGAGTGAGCAGTTCTTC.